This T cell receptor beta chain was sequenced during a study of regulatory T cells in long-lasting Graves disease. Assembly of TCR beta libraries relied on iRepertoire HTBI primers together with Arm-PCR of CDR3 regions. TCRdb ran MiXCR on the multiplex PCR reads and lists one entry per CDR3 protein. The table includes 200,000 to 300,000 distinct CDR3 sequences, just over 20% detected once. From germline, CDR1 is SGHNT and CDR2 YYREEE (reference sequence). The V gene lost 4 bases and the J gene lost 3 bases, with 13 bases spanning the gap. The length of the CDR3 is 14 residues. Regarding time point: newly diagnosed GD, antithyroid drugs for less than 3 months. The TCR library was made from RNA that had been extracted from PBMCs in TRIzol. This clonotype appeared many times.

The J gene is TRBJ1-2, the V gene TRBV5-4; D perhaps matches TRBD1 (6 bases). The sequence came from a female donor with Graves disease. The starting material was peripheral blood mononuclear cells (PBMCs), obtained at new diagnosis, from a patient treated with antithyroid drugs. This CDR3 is CASSKSRGDYGYTF. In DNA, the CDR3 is TGTGCCAGCAGCAAGAGCAGGGGAGACTATGGCTACACCTTC.